This TCR beta chain was sequenced during a study of tumor-infiltrating lymphocytes in primary liver carcinoma (dated by TCRdb to 2016 to 2017). For the study in its entirety: Hepatocellular carcinoma (four) or combined HCC and intrahepatic cholangiocarcinoma (one) was present in the five patients, who were three men and two women aged 30 to 69 years. Repertoires from technical replicates were highly reproducible, with mean shared-clone rates roughly 0.86 and correlation coefficients above 0.95. The five patients had tumors of stage T1-T3 N0M0, with maximum diameters ranging from 4.2 to 10 cm. A total of 35 or so specimens from 5 patients went through TCRbeta repertoire sequencing, namely 25 tumor regions, 5 adjacent noncancerous liver tissues and 5 peripheral blood samples. To link TCRbeta repertoire diversity with the local molecular phenotype, the approximately 25 tumor region samples were profiled using Agilent mRNA microarrays. Roughly 3.5 to 7.13 million productive TCRbeta reads were obtained per sample, and no significant difference in read depth was found between tissue types. The study combined TCRbeta repertoire sequencing, expression microarrays and whole-exome sequencing across five regions of each liver tumor, with adjacent normal tissue and blood.

Remarks on this clonotype: The clone's antigen remains unknown. No base-level quality is on record; no much larger clone is a single base apart.

Starting from around 500 ng total RNA, TCRbeta-specific cDNA was produced by reverse transcription with a constant-region primer and ProtoScript II reverse transcriptase. TCRbeta libraries were built with three nested multiplex PCR rounds, a slightly modified ARM-PCR procedure. Multiplex TRBV1-TRBV30 forward primers and a Cbeta reverse primer were used in the first two PCR rounds, each of which was run for around 9 cycles. Sample barcodes and Illumina adapters were added in a final 25-cycle PCR using Deep VentR polymerase. Before sequencing, amplicons of 200-500 bp were gel-purified using a QIAquick gel extraction kit. An Illumina HiSeq 2500 was used to sequence the TCRbeta amplicons with 250-bp paired-end reads. The source study handled its data this way. To recover full CDR3 sequences, reads were quality-trimmed using Trimmomatic v0.33 and paired reads were then merged using FLASH v1.2.11. V, D and J germline segments were assigned to the rearranged TCRbeta sequences using MiGEC v1.2.1b. Clonotype statistics, along with Shannon-Wiener diversity indices, were calculated using VDJtools v1.0.0. To reduce sampling bias, subsequent analyses other than the diversity analysis used only the 250 most abundant clonotypes in each sample. TCRdb applied fastp at Q25 and MiXCR to the public reads, then kept only in-frame beta chains. Each entry is one CDR3 protein sequence, shown with its most common DNA and genes. These V and J calls derive from TCRdb rather than the authors' analysis. This sample lists more than 40,000 distinct CDR3 sequences; less than 75% were detected once. The ten biggest clones cover 25% to 35% of the sample.

Study-wide conclusions, independent of this receptor: Only about 7-25% of top clones were found in all five regions of a tumor, suggesting spatial heterogeneity of tumor-infiltrating T cells. Repertoire overlap was higher between tumor regions (mean about 36%) than tumor-adjacent (approximately 17%) or tumor-blood (approximately 14%) pairs, consistent with antigen-driven expansion. The study included only four to six patients, and the authors note findings should be validated in a larger study. The top 250 clones accounted for a significantly greater share of the repertoire in tumors than in blood (p = 0.039). Only the TCR beta chain was sequenced, so true repertoire diversity is likely underestimated because unpaired alpha chains were not captured. Bulk unsorted samples precluded comparing CD4+ and CD8+ T cell repertoires.

Without any cell sorting, total RNA and DNA were co-extracted from 20-30 mg of bulk tissue using the AllPrep DNA/RNA mini kit. Between November 2015 and early 2016, a handful of patients in China with histopathologically diagnosed primary liver carcinoma had surgical resection. Patients had chronic HBV infection and were treatment-naive at sampling. Five spatially separated regions were sampled per tumor: superior, inferior, left-lateral and right-lateral poles, plus the tumor centre. More than 75% viable tumor cells were found by histology in every tumor sample. Each fresh piece of tumor and adjacent tissue was cut in two, with one half stored in RNAlater at -80 degrees C and the other half sent for histology. The CDR1 and CDR2 encoded by the germline V gene (reference sequence) are SEHNR and FQNEAQ. V is cut by 10 bases and J by 3 bases, and the space between the germline ends is 16 bases. The CDR3 runs 15 residues from the cysteine to the phenylalanine. The kept DNA is CDR3 alone, 45 bases in frame from the first base.

Sequenced sample: liver tumor tissue from sampling region 5. What the cell subset or site label conveys for this sample: tumor region T5, tumor centre. This clonotype was obtained from a man aged 35 to 55 with primary liver carcinoma and hepatitis B virus infection. This receptor chain uses TRBV7-9 and TRBJ2-6; tentative D gene TRBD2, with 5 bases matching. The CDR3 here reads CANTGEDYGANVLTF. The DNA reads as follows: TGTGCCAACACCGGGGAAGACTATGGGGCCAACGTCCTGACTTTC.